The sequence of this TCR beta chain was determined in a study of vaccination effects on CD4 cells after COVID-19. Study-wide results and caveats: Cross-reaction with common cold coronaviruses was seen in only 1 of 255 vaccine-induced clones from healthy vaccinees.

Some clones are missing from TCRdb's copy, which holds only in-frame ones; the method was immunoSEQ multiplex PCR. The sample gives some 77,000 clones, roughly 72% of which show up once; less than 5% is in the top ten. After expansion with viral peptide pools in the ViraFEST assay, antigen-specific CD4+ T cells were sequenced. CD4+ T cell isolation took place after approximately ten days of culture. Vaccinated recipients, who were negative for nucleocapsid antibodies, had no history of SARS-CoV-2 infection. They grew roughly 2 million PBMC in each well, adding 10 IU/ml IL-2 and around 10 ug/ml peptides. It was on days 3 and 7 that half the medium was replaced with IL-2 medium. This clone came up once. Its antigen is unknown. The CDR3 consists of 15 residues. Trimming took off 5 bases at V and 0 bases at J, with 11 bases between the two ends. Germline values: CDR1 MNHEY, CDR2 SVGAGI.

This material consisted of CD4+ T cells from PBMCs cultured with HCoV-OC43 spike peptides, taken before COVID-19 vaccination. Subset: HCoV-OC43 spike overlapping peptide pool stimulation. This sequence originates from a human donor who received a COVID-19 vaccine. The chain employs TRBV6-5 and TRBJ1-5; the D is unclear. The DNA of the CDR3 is TGTGCCAGCAGTCGGACGAGGGATAGCAATCAGCCCCAGCATTTT. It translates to CASSRTRDSNQPQHF.